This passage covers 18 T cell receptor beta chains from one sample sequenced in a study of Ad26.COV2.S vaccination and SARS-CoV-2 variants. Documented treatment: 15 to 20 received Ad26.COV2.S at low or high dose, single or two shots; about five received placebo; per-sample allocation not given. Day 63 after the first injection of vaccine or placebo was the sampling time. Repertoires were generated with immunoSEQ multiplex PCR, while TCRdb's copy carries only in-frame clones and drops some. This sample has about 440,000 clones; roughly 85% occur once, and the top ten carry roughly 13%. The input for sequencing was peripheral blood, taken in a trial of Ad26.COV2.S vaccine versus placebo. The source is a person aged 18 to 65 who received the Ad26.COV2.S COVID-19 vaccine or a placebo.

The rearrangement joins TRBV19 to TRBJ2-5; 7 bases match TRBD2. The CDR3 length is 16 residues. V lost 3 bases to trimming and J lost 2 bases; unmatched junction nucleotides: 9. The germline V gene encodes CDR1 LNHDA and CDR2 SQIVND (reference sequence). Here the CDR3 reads CASSIGVGGVQETQYF. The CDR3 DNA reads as TGTGCCAGTAGTATTGGGGTGGGAGGGGTACAAGAGACCCAGTACTTC. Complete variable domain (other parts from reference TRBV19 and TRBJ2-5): DGGITQSPKYLFRKEGQNVTLSCEQNLNHDAMYWYRQDPGQGLRLIYYSQIVNDFQKGDIAEGYSVSREKKESFPLTVTSAQKNPTAFYLCASSIGVGGVQETQYFGPGTRLLVL.

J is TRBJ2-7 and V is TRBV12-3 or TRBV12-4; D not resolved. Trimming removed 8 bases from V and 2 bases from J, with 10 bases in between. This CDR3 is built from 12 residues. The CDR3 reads CASAARPYEQYF. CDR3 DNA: TGTGCCAGCGCGGCTAGACCCTACGAGCAGTACTTC.

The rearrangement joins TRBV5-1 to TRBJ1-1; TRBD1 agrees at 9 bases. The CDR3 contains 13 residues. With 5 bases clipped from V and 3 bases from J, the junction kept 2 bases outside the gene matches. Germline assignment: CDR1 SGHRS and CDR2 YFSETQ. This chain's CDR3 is CASRGTGYTEAFF. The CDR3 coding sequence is TGCGCCAGCAGGGGGACAGGGTACACTGAAGCTTTCTTT. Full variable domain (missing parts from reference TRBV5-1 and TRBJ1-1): KAGVTQTPRYLIKTRGQQVTLSCSPISGHRSVSWYQQTPGQGLQFLFEYFSETQRNKGNFPGRFSGRQFSNSRSEMNVSTLELGDSALYLCASRGTGYTEAFFGQGTRLTVV.

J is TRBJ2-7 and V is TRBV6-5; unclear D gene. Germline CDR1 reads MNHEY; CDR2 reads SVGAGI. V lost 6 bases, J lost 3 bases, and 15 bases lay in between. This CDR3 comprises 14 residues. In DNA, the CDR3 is TGTGCCAGCAGAAAACCGGAACCAGGCTACGAGCAGTACTTC. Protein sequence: CASRKPEPGYEQYF.

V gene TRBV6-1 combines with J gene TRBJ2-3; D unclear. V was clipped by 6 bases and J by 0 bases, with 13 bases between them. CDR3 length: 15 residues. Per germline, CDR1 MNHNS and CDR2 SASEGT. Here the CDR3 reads CASSRPRLSTDTQYF. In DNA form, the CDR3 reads TGTGCCAGCAGCCGCCCCCGGCTGAGCACAGATACGCAGTATTTT.

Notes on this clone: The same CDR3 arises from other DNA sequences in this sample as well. This CDR3 reads CASSLKGNTEAFF. The CDR3 DNA reads TGTGCCAGCAGTTTAAAAGGGAACACTGAAGCTTTCTTT. J is TRBJ1-1 and V is TRBV12-3 or TRBV12-4; D is unresolved. The germline V and J ends were trimmed by 2 bases and 1 base, with 5 bases remaining between them. CDR3 length: 13 residues.

Here the CDR3 DNA reads TGTGCCAGCAGCTTGGCGGGACATTCCTACAATGAGCAGTTCTTC. Translating it yields CASSLAGHSYNEQFF. V gene TRBV5-6 combines with J gene TRBJ2-1, with D possibly being TRBD1 (6 bases). CDR1 SGHDT and CDR2 YYEEEE come from the germline V gene. This CDR3 comprises 15 residues. V was cut by 0 bases and J by 1 base, with 8 bases left in between.

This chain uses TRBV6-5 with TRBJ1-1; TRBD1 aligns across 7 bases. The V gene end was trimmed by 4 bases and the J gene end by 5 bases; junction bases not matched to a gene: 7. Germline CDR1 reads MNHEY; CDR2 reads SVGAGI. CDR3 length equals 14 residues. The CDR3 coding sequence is TGTGCCAGCAGTTTCAGGGGGGAGAGGACTGAAGCTTTCTTT. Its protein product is CASSFRGERTEAFF.

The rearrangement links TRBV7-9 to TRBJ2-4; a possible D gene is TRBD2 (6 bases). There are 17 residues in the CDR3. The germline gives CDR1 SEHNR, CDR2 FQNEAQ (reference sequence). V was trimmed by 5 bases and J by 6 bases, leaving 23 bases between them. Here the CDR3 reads CASSPHRIPGVRNIQYF. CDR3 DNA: TGTGCCAGCAGCCCACACCGGATCCCGGGGGTAAGAAACATTCAGTACTTC. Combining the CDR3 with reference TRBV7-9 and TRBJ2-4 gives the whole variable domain DTGVSQNPRHKITKRGQNVTFRCDPISEHNRLYWYRQTLGQGPEFLTYFQNEAQLEKSRLLSDRFSAERPKGSFSTLEIQRTEQGDSAMYLCASSPHRIPGVRNIQYFGAGTRLSVL.

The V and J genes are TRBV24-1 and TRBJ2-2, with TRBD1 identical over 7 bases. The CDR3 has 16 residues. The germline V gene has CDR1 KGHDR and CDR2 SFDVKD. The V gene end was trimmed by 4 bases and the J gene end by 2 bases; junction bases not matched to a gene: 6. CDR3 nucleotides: TGTGCCACCAGTGAACACGGGACAGCCAACACCGGGGAGCTGTTTTTT. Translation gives CATSEHGTANTGELFF.

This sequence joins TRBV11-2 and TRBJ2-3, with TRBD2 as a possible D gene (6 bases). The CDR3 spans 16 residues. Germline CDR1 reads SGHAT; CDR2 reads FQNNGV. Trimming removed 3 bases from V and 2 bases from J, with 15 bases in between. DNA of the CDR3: TGTGCCAGCAGCTTTTTGACTAGATCCCTCACAGATACGCAGTATTTT. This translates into CASSFLTRSLTDTQYF.

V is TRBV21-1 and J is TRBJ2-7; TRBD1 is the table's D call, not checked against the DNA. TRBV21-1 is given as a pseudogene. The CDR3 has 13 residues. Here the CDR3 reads CASSKRRPGQEYF. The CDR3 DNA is TGTGCCAGCAGCAAAAGGAGACCGGGACAGGAGTACTTC.

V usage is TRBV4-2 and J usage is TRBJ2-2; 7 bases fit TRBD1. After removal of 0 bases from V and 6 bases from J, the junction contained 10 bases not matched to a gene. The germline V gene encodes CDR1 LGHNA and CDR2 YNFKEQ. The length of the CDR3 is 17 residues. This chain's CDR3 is CASSQDYGRGGSGELFF. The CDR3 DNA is TGTGCCAGCAGCCAAGATTACGGAAGAGGGGGCTCCGGGGAGCTGTTTTTT.

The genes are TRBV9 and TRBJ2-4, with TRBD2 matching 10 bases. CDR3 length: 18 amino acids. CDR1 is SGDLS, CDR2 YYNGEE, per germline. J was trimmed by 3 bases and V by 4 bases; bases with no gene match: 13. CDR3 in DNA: TGTGCCAGCAGCACCCCGGGGGGGGCTAGCGGGAGCAAAAACATTCAGTACTTC. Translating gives CASSTPGGASGSKNIQYF.

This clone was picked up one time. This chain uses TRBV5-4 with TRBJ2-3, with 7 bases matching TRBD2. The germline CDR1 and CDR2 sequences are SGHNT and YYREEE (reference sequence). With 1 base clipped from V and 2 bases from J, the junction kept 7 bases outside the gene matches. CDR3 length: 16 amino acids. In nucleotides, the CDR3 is TGTGCCAGCAGCTTGCGACTAGCCGCACCCACAGATACGCAGTATTTT. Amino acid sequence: CASSLRLAAPTDTQYF.

The CDR3 here is CASRPTGRNYGYTF. The CDR3 coding sequence is TGTGCCAGCAGGCCAACAGGTCGGAACTATGGCTACACCTTC. V is TRBV5-5 and J is TRBJ1-2; D is perhaps TRBD1 (5 bases). CDR3 size: 14 residues. The V and J ends lost 5 bases and 2 bases respectively, with 13 bases between them. Germline CDR1 is SGHKS and CDR2 is YYEKEE (reference sequence).

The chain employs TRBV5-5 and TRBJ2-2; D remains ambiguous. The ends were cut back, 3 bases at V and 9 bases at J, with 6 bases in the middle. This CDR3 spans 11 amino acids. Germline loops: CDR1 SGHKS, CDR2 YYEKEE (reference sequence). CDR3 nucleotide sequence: TGTGCCAGCAGCTATAACAGGGAGCTGTTTTTT. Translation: CASSYNRELFF.

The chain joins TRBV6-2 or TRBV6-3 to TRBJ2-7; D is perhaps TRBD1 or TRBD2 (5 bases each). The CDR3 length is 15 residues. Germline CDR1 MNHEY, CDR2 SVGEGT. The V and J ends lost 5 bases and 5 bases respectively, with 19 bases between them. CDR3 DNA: TGTGCCAGCAGTCACGGGTCGGTGGGGACCCACGAGCAGTACTTC. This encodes CASSHGSVGTHEQYF.